A selection of T cell receptor beta chains follows, all from one sample in a study of blood T cells in healthy people across ages. A single record per CDR3 protein comes from TCRdb applying MiXCR to the 5' RACE reads. The table has 650,000 to 800,000 distinct CDR3 sequences, approximately 44% seen once. Source material: blood. The receptors derive from a man aged 60 to 75 in good health. The CDR3 runs from the conserved cysteine through the conserved F or W. The D gene is left open where the match is weak. The listing skips clone size in some rows; elsewhere it reads once, few, many or a size class.

NA	TRBV12-3/TRBV12-4	TRBJ1-2	NA	16	CASSYGGGRTDYGYTF	TGTGCCAGCAGTTACGGGGGGGGCAGGACCGACTATGGCTACACCTTC
TRBD2	TRBV11-2	TRBJ2-3	few	21	CASSLLPTSGGAPTGTDTQYF	TGTGCCAGCAGCTTACTTCCTACTAGCGGGGGGGCCCCTACGGGCACAGATACGCAGTATTTT
TRBD1	TRBV14	TRBJ1-1	once	13	CASSRQGRTEAFF	TGTGCCAGCAGCCGACAGGGGAGGACTGAAGCTTTCTTT
NA	TRBV15	TRBJ2-7	once	15	CATSRDGTYGGGQYF	TGTGCCACCAGCAGAGACGGGACCTATGGGGGCGGGCAGTACTTC
TRBD1	TRBV6-5	TRBJ2-6	few	18	CASSTGTGGHSGANVLTF	TGTGCCAGCAGTACTGGGACAGGGGGACACTCTGGGGCCAACGTCCTGACTTTC
NA	TRBV20-1	TRBJ2-7	NA	13	CSARGSSSYEQYF	TGCAGTGCTAGAGGCTCGTCCTCCTACGAGCAGTACTTC
NA	TRBV7-2	TRBJ2-3	few	13	CASSVGEPDTQYF	TGTGCCAGCAGCGTAGGTGAGCCAGATACGCAGTATTTT
TRBD1	TRBV5-1	TRBJ2-7	NA	12	CASSQDRAGQYF	TGCGCCAGCAGCCAGGACAGGGCGGGGCAGTACTTC
TRBD2	TRBV18	TRBJ2-2	NA	15	CASPTSGQNTGELFF	TGTGCCAGCCCTACTAGCGGGCAGAACACCGGGGAGCTGTTTTTT
NA	TRBV5-1	TRBJ2-5	many	12	CASSLPEETQYF	TGCGCCAGCAGCTTACCCGAGGAGACCCAGTACTTC
TRBD1	TRBV2	TRBJ2-5	once	21	CASIGRYGQGKLSKSSETQYF	TGTGCCAGCATTGGTAGATACGGACAGGGAAAATTATCAAAGAGCTCAGAGACCCAGTACTTC
TRBD1	TRBV4-3	TRBJ1-5	few	15	CASSQKTGNNQPQHF	TGCGCCAGCAGCCAAAAGACAGGGAATAATCAGCCCCAGCATTTT
NA	TRBV5-6	TRBJ2-3	NA	14	CASSTGAHTDTQYF	TGTGCCAGCAGCACAGGAGCCCACACAGATACGCAGTATTTT
NA	TRBV7-6	TRBJ2-3	NA	14	CASSSGPESDTQYF	TGTGCCAGCAGCTCCGGGCCCGAATCAGATACGCAGTATTTT
NA	TRBV20-1	TRBJ2-3	few	15	CSSRFLAGSTDTQYF	TGCAGTTCCCGGTTTCTTGCGGGGAGCACAGATACGCAGTATTTT
TRBD1	TRBV20-1	TRBJ2-7	few	14	CSARLRTGAYEQYF	TGCAGTGCTAGATTAAGGACAGGGGCCTACGAGCAGTACTTC
TRBD1	TRBV27	TRBJ1-5	NA	16	CASSLSRTGAHQPQHF	TGTGCCAGCAGTTTATCCCGGACAGGGGCCCATCAGCCCCAGCATTTT
NA	TRBV7-2	TRBJ2-6	NA	16	CASSLSDFSGANVLTF	TGTGCCAGCAGTTTAAGTGATTTCTCTGGGGCCAACGTCCTGACTTTC
NA	TRBV12-3/TRBV12-4	TRBJ2-3	few	14	CASRRGPSTDTQYF	TGTGCCAGCCGCCGGGGACCTAGCACAGATACGCAGTATTTT
TRBD1	TRBV5-1	TRBJ2-1	NA	18	CASSLAFRGGDRGHEQFF	TGCGCCAGCAGCTTGGCCTTTCGGGGAGGTGACAGGGGCCACGAGCAGTTCTTC
NA	TRBV6-5	TRBJ2-3	NA	18	CASSYSKDMEGKTDTQYF	TGTGCCAGCAGTTACTCGAAGGACATGGAAGGGAAGACAGATACGCAGTATTTT
NA	TRBV12-3/TRBV12-4	TRBJ2-7	few	15	CASSYIPRAHNEQYF	TGTGCCAGCAGTTATATACCCAGGGCCCACAATGAGCAGTACTTC
NA	TRBV19	TRBJ2-1	NA	16	CASSIGNLGVGNELFF	TGTGCCAGTAGTATAGGGAACTTGGGGGTCGGCAATGAGCTGTTCTTC
NA	TRBV4-3	TRBJ1-2	NA	15	CASSQDEDSNYGYTF	TGCGCCAGCAGCCAAGATGAGGACAGTAACTATGGCTACACCTTC
TRBD1	TRBV27	TRBJ1-4	once	16	CASRFDRGATNEKLFF	TGTGCCAGCAGGTTCGACAGGGGAGCGACTAATGAAAAACTGTTTTTT
TRBD1	TRBV4-1	TRBJ1-2	NA	15	CASSQLWGQGYGYTF	TGCGCCAGCAGCCAATTGTGGGGACAGGGGTATGGCTACACCTTC
NA	TRBV20-1	TRBJ2-3	few	11	CSARGGSTQYF	TGCAGTGCTAGGGGCGGATCTACGCAGTATTTT
NA	TRBV28	TRBJ2-7	NA	16	CASSLGRDFSSYEQYF	TGTGCCAGCAGTCTAGGGCGGGACTTTAGCTCCTACGAGCAGTACTTC
NA	TRBV7-9	TRBJ1-6	NA	14	CASSSGLDNSPLHF	TGTGCCAGCAGCTCAGGACTGGACAATTCACCCCTCCACTTT
TRBD1	TRBV10-3	TRBJ2-2	NA	16	CAISAGGTGITGELFF	TGTGCCATCAGTGCTGGGGGGACAGGGATAACCGGGGAGCTGTTTTTT
TRBD1	TRBV3-1	TRBJ2-3	NA	14	CASSAGQGTDTQYF	TGTGCCAGCAGCGCGGGACAGGGGACAGATACGCAGTATTTT
TRBD2	TRBV20-1	TRBJ2-1	NA	17	CSARPPFGGSSYNEQFF	TGCAGTGCTAGACCGCCGTTCGGCGGGAGCTCCTACAATGAGCAGTTCTTC
NA	TRBV12-3/TRBV12-4	TRBJ2-7	few	15	CASSLGDISAYEQYF	TGTGCCAGCAGTTTAGGGGACATCTCCGCCTACGAGCAGTACTTC
TRBD2	TRBV6-2/TRBV6-3	TRBJ2-4	few	16	CASRWRTRTGKNIQYF	TGTGCCAGCAGATGGCGGACTAGAACGGGCAAAAACATTCAGTACTTC
TRBD1	TRBV30	TRBJ1-6	few	16	CAWSQHPDRGNSPLHF	TGTGCCTGGAGCCAACACCCGGACAGGGGGAATTCACCCCTCCACTTT
TRBD2	TRBV14	TRBJ2-3	NA	15	CASSPRGGTTDTQYF	TGTGCCAGCAGCCCGCGGGGGGGAACGACAGATACGCAGTATTTT